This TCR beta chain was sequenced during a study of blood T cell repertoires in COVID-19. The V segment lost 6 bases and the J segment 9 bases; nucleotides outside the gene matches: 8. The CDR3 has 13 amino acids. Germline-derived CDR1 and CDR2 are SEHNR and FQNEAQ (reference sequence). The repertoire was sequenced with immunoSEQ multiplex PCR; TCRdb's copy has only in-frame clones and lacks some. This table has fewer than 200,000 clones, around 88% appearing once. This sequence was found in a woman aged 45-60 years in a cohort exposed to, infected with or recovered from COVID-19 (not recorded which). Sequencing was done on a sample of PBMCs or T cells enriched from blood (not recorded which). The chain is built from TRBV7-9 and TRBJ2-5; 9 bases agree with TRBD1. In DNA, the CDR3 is TGTGCCAGCAGGGATGGGGACAGGGAAGCCCAGTACTTC. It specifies CASRDGDREAQYF.